The 26 T cell receptor beta chains below were found in one sample sequenced in a study of radiotherapy plus CTLA-4 blockade in lung cancer. Method: immunoSEQ multiplex PCR; TCRdb's copy keeps in-frame clones and lacks some. Of 40,000 to 50,000 clones in the sample, 75% were seen once. Source: peripheral blood, taken from a patient treated with radiotherapy plus ipilimumab. The receptors shown here come from a human donor with non-small cell lung cancer who had stable disease on radiotherapy plus ipilimumab.

The chain has TRBV19 and TRBJ1-2, with D maybe TRBD1 (5 bases). The CDR3 totals 14 residues. Germline lookup yields CDR1 LNHDA and CDR2 SQIVND (reference sequence). The V end lost 4 bases, the J end lost 4 bases, and 13 bases lay between the germline ends. Here the CDR3 DNA reads TGTGCCAGTAGTACCCGGACATCAAGCTATGGCTACACCTTC. Translation gives CASSTRTSSYGYTF.

The rearrangement uses TRBV4-2 and TRBJ2-7; D is perhaps TRBD1 (5 bases). The CDR3 length is 13 residues. Germline V CDR1 and CDR2: LGHNA, YNFKEQ. V lost 3 bases and J 4 bases, leaving 10 bases between the germline ends. The DNA for the CDR3 is TGTGCCAGCAGCCACTTGCAGGGTTACGAGCAGTACTTC. Translated, it gives CASSHLQGYEQYF.

The chain is built from TRBV4-1 and TRBJ2-7; the D gene is possibly TRBD2 (7 bases). CDR1 and CDR2 (germline): MGHRA, YSYEKL. The CDR3 is 19 amino acids. Trimming stripped 4 bases from V and 5 bases from J, with 30 bases between. The CDR3 sequence is CASSPTGGGGSTGKNEQYF. CDR3 DNA: TGCGCCAGCAGCCCGACCGGGGGAGGGGGAAGCACTGGGAAAAACGAGCAGTACTTC.

The sample holds a few counts of this clone. The J gene is TRBJ1-6, the V gene TRBV5-1; D gene uncertain. CDR1 and CDR2 from the germline V gene are SGHRS and YFSETQ. The CDR3 contains 16 residues. V shed 0 bases and J shed 9 bases, with 16 bases lying between them. For the CDR3, the DNA is TGCGCCAGCAGCTTGGACGAAACCTCCCGCGGTTCACCCCTCCACTTT. This translates into CASSLDETSRGSPLHF.

V is TRBV2 and J is TRBJ1-2; 9 nucleotides agree with TRBD1. Germline CDR1 is SNHLY and CDR2 is FYNNEI. V shed 6 bases, J shed 3 bases, and the junction held 17 bases outside the gene matches. The CDR3 is 18 amino acids. The CDR3 nucleotides read TGTGCCAGCAGCCCACGGATTGCCGGGACAGGGCTACACTATGGCTACACCTTC. Translation: CASSPRIAGTGLHYGYTF.

The V call is TRBV12-5, the J call TRBJ1-2; tentative D call: TRBD1 (5 bases). Per germline, CDR1 LGHNT and CDR2 FRNRAP. This CDR3 comprises 12 residues. Between the trimmed V and J ends, which lost 3 bases and 8 bases, there was a span of 10 bases. CDR3 sequence reads: CASGFQGTGYTF. The DNA of the CDR3 is TGTGCTAGTGGTTTTCAGGGCACCGGCTACACCTTC.

The chain uses TRBV6-1 and TRBJ2-1; no clear D. The CDR3 is 15 amino acids. The V end lost 6 bases, the J end lost 0 bases, and 12 bases lay between the germline ends. Germline CDR1 is MNHNS and CDR2 is SASEGT. DNA of the CDR3: TGTGCCAGCAGAGCACGCCGGAGCTCCTACAATGAGCAGTTCTTC. It specifies CASRARRSSYNEQFF.

This clone was observed a handful of times. This rearrangement joins TRBV7-2 to TRBJ2-1, with D unclear. The CDR3 runs 11 residues. Trimming removed 5 bases from V and 8 bases from J, with 7 bases in between. Germline CDR1 SGHTA, CDR2 FQGNSA. The CDR3 region has the DNA TGTGCCAGCAGCGTCTTCGATGAGCAGTTCTTC. Its protein is CASSVFDEQFF.

The chain employs TRBV18 and TRBJ2-7, with D possibly TRBD1 on 6 matching bases. The CDR3 is made up of 13 amino acids. Trimming removed 5 bases from V and 3 bases from J, with 11 bases in between. CDR1 and CDR2 from the germline V gene are KGHSH and LQKENI. CDR3 DNA: TGTGCCAGCTCAGCCGGACAGTTCTACGAGCAGTACTTC. Amino acids: CASSAGQFYEQYF.

In nucleotides, the CDR3 is TGTGCCAGCAGTCAGTCCGGGTTCTATGGCTACACCTTC. Protein: CASSQSGFYGYTF. The chain joins TRBV11-3 to TRBJ1-2; D is undetermined. Trimming stripped 6 bases from V and 4 bases from J, with 12 bases between. The CDR3 consists of 13 residues. CDR1 and CDR2 (germline): SGHNT, YENEEA. Supplemented by reference TRBV11-3 and TRBJ1-2, the full variable domain reads EAGVVQSPRYKIIEKKQPVAFWCNPISGHNTLYWYLQNLGQGPELLIRYENEEAVDDSQLPKDRFSAERLKGVDSTLKIQPAELGDSAVYLCASSQSGFYGYTFGSGTRLTVV.

J is TRBJ2-2 and V is TRBV27; D perhaps matches TRBD1 (5 bases). The CDR3 consists of 15 residues. Germline CDR1 is MNHEY and CDR2 is SMNVEV (reference sequence). Trimming cost V 5 bases and J 7 bases, with 17 bases left between them. CDR3 residues: CASSAYKKGIGELFF. Here the CDR3 DNA reads TGTGCCAGCAGTGCTTACAAAAAGGGGATCGGGGAGCTGTTTTTT.

This clone is deemed medium-sized. This sequence joins TRBV5-6 and TRBJ2-5; 10 positions match TRBD2. CDR1 is SGHDT and CDR2 is YYEEEE in the germline V gene. With V trimmed by 2 bases and J by 5 bases, 9 bases remained unmatched. The CDR3 has 16 residues. The CDR3 nucleotides read TGTGCCAGCAGCTTCCAGCGGGGGGGCCTAGGGGAGACCCAGTACTTC. It is translated as CASSFQRGGLGETQYF.

A few counts support this clone. The J gene is TRBJ2-3, the V gene TRBV7-2; no reliable D call. Per germline, CDR1 SGHTA and CDR2 FQGNSA. The V end was cut by 5 bases, the J end by 0 bases, with 9 bases between. CDR3 length: 14 amino acids. CDR3 sequence: CASSPRRSTDTQYF. The CDR3 nucleotides are TGTGCCAGCAGCCCCCGGCGGAGCACAGATACGCAGTATTTT.

The chain carries TRBV30 and TRBJ2-2; a weak D match, TRBD2 (5 bases). Germline CDR1 reads GTSNPN; CDR2 reads SVGIG (reference sequence). The CDR3 spans 11 residues. V lost 5 bases, J lost 10 bases, and 11 bases lay in between. As DNA, the CDR3 is TGTGCCTGGGTATTAGGACTGGAGCTGTTTTTT. Amino acids: CAWVLGLELFF.

The V and J genes are TRBV7-2 and TRBJ2-2; TRBD2 matches at 7 bases. The germline CDR1 and CDR2 sequences are SGHTA and FQGNSA. The V and J ends lost 1 base and 4 bases, in that order; junction bases with no gene match: 6. The CDR3 runs to 16 residues. The CDR3 DNA follows: TGTGCCAGCAGCTTAGGACCAGCGGGGCGCACCGGGGAGCTGTTTTTT. Its translation: CASSLGPAGRTGELFF.

The V call is TRBV5-1, the J call TRBJ2-1; TRBD1 matches at 8 bases. V dropped 0 bases and J dropped 5; count of bases not matched to a gene: 4. The CDR3 extends over 15 amino acids. CDR1 SGHRS and CDR2 YFSETQ come from the germline V gene. This CDR3 reads CASSLDQGADNEQFF. The CDR3 DNA reads as TGCGCCAGCAGCTTGGATCAGGGGGCGGACAATGAGCAGTTCTTC.

This chain connects TRBV7-6 to TRBJ2-3; 9 nucleotides align to TRBD1. The V segment lost 5 bases and the J segment 5 bases; nucleotides outside the gene matches: 8. The CDR3 is 15 residues long. Germline values: CDR1 SGHVS, CDR2 FNYEAQ. The CDR3 loop is CASSPPGQGKDTQYF. Written as DNA, the CDR3 is TGTGCCAGCAGCCCCCCGGGACAGGGCAAAGATACGCAGTATTTT.

The rearrangement uses TRBV7-2 and TRBJ2-1; TRBD1 is a possible D gene (6 bases). Germline loops: CDR1 SGHTA, CDR2 FQGNSA. Trimming stripped 1 base from V and 4 bases from J, with 11 bases between. There are 15 residues in the CDR3. CDR3 sequence: CASSLVFGQYNEQFF. The CDR3 DNA sequence: TGTGCCAGCAGCTTAGTTTTCGGACAGTACAATGAGCAGTTCTTC.

The rearrangement joins TRBV2 to TRBJ1-4; D possibly corresponds to TRBD1 (6 bases). Trimming stripped 4 bases from V and 4 bases from J, with 13 bases between. This CDR3 has 15 residues. The germline V gene encodes CDR1 SNHLY and CDR2 FYNNEI. The CDR3 sequence: CASSGWDMYNEKLFF. CDR3 sequence (DNA): TGTGCCAGCAGTGGCTGGGACATGTATAATGAAAAACTGTTTTTT.

The chain employs TRBV6-1 and TRBJ2-7, with 7 bases fitting TRBD2. Germline lookup yields CDR1 MNHNS and CDR2 SASEGT. The V segment lost 5 bases and the J segment 3 bases; nucleotides outside the gene matches: 10. There are 15 residues in the CDR3. This chain's CDR3 is CASSTSGIGNYEQYF. The DNA of the CDR3 is TGTGCCAGCAGTACAAGCGGGATTGGAAACTACGAGCAGTACTTC.

The genes are TRBV29-1 and TRBJ2-3, with D maybe TRBD2 (5 bases). This CDR3 comprises 14 residues. Trimming took 4 bases from V and 2 from J, leaving 13 bases between them. CDR1 SQVTM and CDR2 ANQGSEA come from the germline V gene. The CDR3 DNA is TGCAGCGTTGGAGGGCACTCCCTCACAGATACGCAGTATTTT. This encodes CSVGGHSLTDTQYF.

The rearrangement joins TRBV10-1 to TRBJ1-2; D is perhaps TRBD1 (6 bases). The CDR3 runs 13 residues. CDR1 WNHNN and CDR2 SYGVQD come from the germline V gene (reference sequence). Trimming left V 3 bases short and J 4 bases short, with 9 bases between. As DNA, the CDR3 is TGCGCCAGCAGTGAAGAGACAGGCTATGGCTACACCTTC. Amino acid sequence: CASSEETGYGYTF.

V gene TRBV6-5 combines with J gene TRBJ1-3; 9 positions match TRBD1. Germline CDR1 MNHEY, CDR2 SVGAGI. The CDR3 covers 13 residues. Trimming removed 6 bases from V and 11 bases from J; junction bases left unmatched: 8. CDR3 protein: CASRPGQGLSIYF. In nucleotides, the CDR3 is TGTGCCAGCAGACCGGGACAGGGATTGTCCATATATTTT.

The chain links TRBV2 to TRBJ2-1, with 11 bases matching TRBD2. The germline V gene encodes CDR1 SNHLY and CDR2 FYNNEI. V was clipped by 7 bases and J by 7 bases; unmatched bases: 6. This CDR3 is built from 14 residues. This chain's CDR3 is CASKVAGGRNEQFF. DNA for the CDR3: TGTGCCAGCAAGGTAGCGGGGGGGCGGAATGAGCAGTTCTTC.

The J gene is TRBJ2-3, the V gene TRBV7-6, with a weak D call TRBD1 (6 bases). V gave up 5 bases and J gave up 12 bases, with 18 bases separating them. The CDR3 contains 13 residues. The germline V gene encodes CDR1 SGHVS and CDR2 FNYEAQ. The CDR3 is CASSLRQAGFQYF. The CDR3, as DNA: TGTGCCAGCAGCCTAAGACAGGCCGGGTTCCAGTATTTT. Combining the CDR3 with reference TRBV7-6 and TRBJ2-3 gives the whole variable domain GAGVSQSPRYKVTKRGQDVALRCDPISGHVSLYWYRQALGQGPEFLTYFNYEAQQDKSGLPNDRFSAERPEGSISTLTIQRTEQRDSAMYRCASSLRQAGFQYFGPGTRLTVL.

This chain links TRBV2 with TRBJ2-1, with D possibly being TRBD2 (6 bases). Trimming pared 7 bases from V and 3 bases from J, leaving 13 bases between. This CDR3 has 14 residues. Per the germline V gene, CDR1 is SNHLY and CDR2 is FYNNEI. The CDR3 DNA reads TGTGCCAGCAACGGGATGGGGGGCTACAATGAGCAGTTCTTC. It specifies CASNGMGGYNEQFF.